Listed below are T cell receptor beta chains from one sample, sequenced in a study of OX40 agonist ivuxolimab in advanced cancers. The method was immunoSEQ multiplex PCR; TCRdb's version includes in-frame clones alone and lacks a portion of them. The sample lists some 94,000 clones; under 95% were seen once. Sequenced here: CD4+ or CD8+ T cells sorted from blood, sampled in a trial of the OX40 agonist ivuxolimab. These receptors were collected from an adult with an advanced solid tumor such as melanoma, head and neck, liver or kidney cancer. Each CDR3 is given with its conserved first and last residue. D genes are given only for firm matches. Size is stated for part of the rows, as once, few or many counts, or as a class when the clone is expanded.

TRBV7-9	TRBD2	TRBJ2-1	-	CASSLTSGAGNEQFF	TGTGCCAGCAGCTTGACTAGCGGGGCGGGCAATGAGCAGTTCTTC
TRBV5-3	-	TRBJ2-1	-	CARSLLRVVGNEQFF	TGTGCCAGAAGCTTGCTTAGGGTTGTCGGCAATGAGCAGTTCTTC
TRBV19	-	TRBJ1-2	few	CASSAGRYYGYTF	TGTGCCAGTAGTGCAGGTCGCTACTATGGCTACACCTTC
TRBV7-9	TRBD2	TRBJ2-3	-	CASSFGTSGSTDTQYF	TGTGCCAGCAGCTTCGGGACTAGCGGGAGCACAGATACGCAGTATTTT
TRBV13	-	TRBJ1-3	-	CASSHYRDPAGNTIYF	TGTGCCAGCAGCCATTACCGGGACCCAGCTGGAAACACCATATATTTT
TRBV30	TRBD2	TRBJ2-1	-	CAWSVTSGEQFF	TGTGCCTGGAGTGTAACTAGCGGTGAGCAGTTCTTC
TRBV28	-	TRBJ1-4	once	CASGGTEGLANEKLFF	TGTGCCAGCGGAGGGACCGAGGGGCTTGCTAATGAAAAACTGTTTTTT
TRBV5-1	TRBD2	TRBJ2-3	once	CASSLFGLAGGPTDTQYF	TGCGCCAGCAGCTTGTTCGGACTAGCGGGAGGACCCACAGATACGCAGTATTTT
TRBV6-1	-	TRBJ2-5	-	CASSEVVLGETQYF	TGTGCCAGCAGTGAAGTGGTCCTGGGGGAGACCCAGTACTTC
TRBV6-4	TRBD1	TRBJ2-1	once	CASSRDRVHEQFF	TGTGCCAGCAGCCGGGACAGGGTTCATGAGCAGTTCTTC
TRBV4-3	TRBD2	TRBJ2-1	-	CASGRASSYNEQFF	TGCGCCAGCGGGAGGGCCAGCTCCTACAATGAGCAGTTCTTC
TRBV28	-	TRBJ1-6	-	CASSLPGTGNSPLHF	TGTGCCAGCAGCCTGCCGGGGACTGGTAATTCACCCCTCCACTTT
TRBV28	TRBD2	TRBJ2-7	-	CASSPRGRTSGRREQYF	TGTGCCAGCAGTCCTCGCGGGAGGACTAGCGGGAGACGGGAGCAGTACTTC
TRBV9	TRBD1	TRBJ2-5	-	CASSPRGQETQYF	TGTGCCAGCAGTCCAAGGGGGCAGGAGACCCAGTACTTC
TRBV27	TRBD2	TRBJ2-3	-	CASSLQPGLAGTDTQYF	TGTGCCAGCAGTTTACAACCCGGACTAGCGGGAACAGATACGCAGTATTTT
TRBV5-1	TRBD1	TRBJ1-2	-	CASRPGQGDYGYTF	TGCGCCAGCAGACCGGGACAGGGGGACTATGGCTACACCTTC
TRBV11-1	-	TRBJ2-6	once	CASSLGRTHSGANVLTF	TGTGCCAGCAGCTTAGGCCGGACCCACTCTGGGGCCAACGTCCTGACTTTC
TRBV25-1	-	TRBJ1-2	-	CASSEWGGANYGYTF	TGTGCCAGCAGTGAATGGGGGGGAGCCAACTATGGCTACACCTTC
TRBV7-8	-	TRBJ1-2	-	CASSLAQGNYGYTF	TGTGCCAGCAGCTTAGCACAGGGTAACTATGGCTACACCTTC
TRBV7-2	-	TRBJ1-2	-	CASSSSTYGYTF	TGTGCCAGCAGCTCAAGCACCTATGGCTACACCTTC
TRBV18	-	TRBJ1-3	-	CASSQGGRNTIYF	TGTGCCAGCTCGCAAGGAGGTCGAAACACCATATATTTT
TRBV25-1	TRBD1	TRBJ1-4	-	CASTQTGTTNEKLFF	TGTGCCAGCACCCAGACAGGGACAACTAATGAAAAACTGTTTTTT
TRBV7-9	-	TRBJ2-7	once	CASSPTGGWGYEQYF	TGTGCCAGCAGCCCCACCGGCGGGTGGGGCTACGAGCAGTACTTC
TRBV28	TRBD2	TRBJ2-7	-	CASRRGGLYEQYF	TGTGCCAGCAGGCGGGGGGGCCTTTACGAGCAGTACTTC
TRBV9	TRBD2	TRBJ2-7	-	CASNPGLAKPYEQYF	TGTGCCAGCAACCCCGGACTAGCCAAGCCCTACGAGCAGTACTTC
TRBV21-1	-	TRBJ1-3	-	CASEENRGPSSGNTIYF	TGTGCCAGCGAGGAAAACAGGGGGCCTAGCTCTGGAAACACCATATATTTT
TRBV5-1	TRBD1	TRBJ1-3	-	CASRGQGSGNTIYF	TGCGCCAGCAGGGGACAGGGCTCTGGAAACACCATATATTTT
TRBV7-9	-	TRBJ2-5	-	CASSLLLGMGRTRTQYF	TGTGCCAGCAGCTTACTTCTCGGTATGGGACGTACGCGGACCCAGTACTTC
TRBV6-1	TRBD1	TRBJ2-3	once	CASSGTGGLDTQYF	TGTGCCAGCAGTGGGACAGGGGGATTAGATACGCAGTATTTT
TRBV28	-	TRBJ2-3	few	CASSPGRGPGTDTQYF	TGTGCCAGCAGTCCCGGAAGAGGGCCCGGCACAGATACGCAGTATTTT
TRBV19	-	TRBJ2-5	-	CASSRDPAGETQYF	TGTGCCAGTAGTAGGGATCCGGCAGGCGAGACCCAGTACTTC
TRBV27	-	TRBJ2-7	-	CASSFTAYLRKQYF	TGTGCCAGCAGTTTCACAGCTTACCTACGGAAGCAGTACTTC
TRBV19	TRBD2	TRBJ2-5	-	CASSSTSGGYQETQYF	TGTGCCAGTAGTAGCACTAGCGGGGGGTACCAAGAGACCCAGTACTTC
TRBV12-5	TRBD1	TRBJ1-3	-	CASGGAGGLGNTIYF	TGTGCTAGTGGTGGAGCAGGGGGCTTGGGAAACACCATATATTTT
TRBV5-4	TRBD1	TRBJ1-2	-	CASSHPGQGDGYTF	TGTGCCAGCAGCCACCCTGGACAGGGCGATGGCTACACCTTC
TRBV6-1	-	TRBJ1-2	-	CASSLGGYTF	TGTGCCAGCAGCCTCGGGGGCTACACCTTC
TRBV7-2	-	TRBJ1-2	-	CASSLARTNYGYTF	TGTGCCAGCAGCTTAGCCAGGACTAACTATGGCTACACCTTC
TRBV28	-	TRBJ2-4	-	CASTQFQGDIQYF	TGTGCCAGCACTCAGTTTCAGGGTGACATTCAGTACTTC
TRBV5-5	-	TRBJ2-6	-	CASSLAGSTGANVLTF	TGTGCCAGCAGCTTGGCCGGGTCTACCGGGGCCAACGTCCTGACTTTC
TRBV11-3	-	TRBJ2-3	-	CASRGAPDTQYF	TGTGCCAGCAGAGGGGCCCCGGATACGCAGTATTTT
TRBV6-6	-	TRBJ1-2	-	CATLSGRGYGYTF	TGTGCCACCCTAAGTGGTAGGGGCTATGGCTACACCTTC
TRBV5-1	TRBD2	TRBJ2-5	-	CASSRSSGISHGETQYF	TGCGCCAGCAGCCGTTCTAGCGGAATAAGTCACGGAGAGACCCAGTACTTC
TRBV7-2	TRBD2	TRBJ2-1	-	CASSLSLAGGSNEQFF	TGTGCCAGCAGCTTAAGTCTAGCGGGAGGGTCCAATGAGCAGTTCTTC
TRBV7-2	TRBD2	TRBJ2-5	-	CASSRRTSGRETQYF	TGTGCCAGCAGCCGGCGGACTAGCGGGCGAGAGACCCAGTACTTC
TRBV6-6	TRBD1	TRBJ2-7	few	CASSYSRQGSNYEQYF	TGTGCCAGCAGTTACTCGAGACAGGGGAGTAACTACGAGCAGTACTTC
TRBV7-3	-	TRBJ2-7	-	CASSSGGGGAGYEQYF	TGTGCCAGCAGCTCCGGCGGCGGCGGGGCGGGCTACGAGCAGTACTTC
TRBV5-1	-	TRBJ1-2	-	CASSLQGYNYGYTF	TGCGCCAGCAGCTTACAGGGATACAATTATGGCTACACCTTC
TRBV10-3	TRBD2	TRBJ2-3	-	CATHSGSTDTQYF	TGTGCCACTCATAGCGGGAGCACAGATACGCAGTATTTT
TRBV7-2	TRBD2	TRBJ2-7	-	CASSLGVLAGGYEQYF	TGTGCCAGCAGCTTAGGGGTACTAGCGGGAGGCTACGAGCAGTACTTC
TRBV11-2	TRBD1	TRBJ1-1	-	CASSLHDRGPEAFF	TGTGCCAGCAGCTTACATGACAGGGGACCTGAAGCTTTCTTT
TRBV12-5	-	TRBJ2-5	-	CASGLTRLGETQYF	TGTGCTAGTGGTTTGACGAGGTTGGGAGAGACCCAGTACTTC
TRBV5-6	-	TRBJ1-5	few	CASSWTPRGQPQHF	TGTGCCAGCAGCTGGACCCCCCGGGGGCAGCCCCAGCATTTT
TRBV5-1	TRBD2	TRBJ2-7	-	CASSFDSGRAGEQYF	TGCGCCAGCAGCTTTGATAGCGGGAGGGCGGGCGAGCAGTACTTC
TRBV25-1	TRBD2	TRBJ2-7	-	CASSGLQGLAAYEQYF	TGTGCCAGCAGTGGGTTACAAGGACTAGCGGCCTACGAGCAGTACTTC
TRBV12-5	-	TRBJ2-4	-	CASGRDGIEVAKNIQYF	TGTGCTAGTGGGCGGGACGGGATAGAGGTAGCCAAAAACATTCAGTACTTC